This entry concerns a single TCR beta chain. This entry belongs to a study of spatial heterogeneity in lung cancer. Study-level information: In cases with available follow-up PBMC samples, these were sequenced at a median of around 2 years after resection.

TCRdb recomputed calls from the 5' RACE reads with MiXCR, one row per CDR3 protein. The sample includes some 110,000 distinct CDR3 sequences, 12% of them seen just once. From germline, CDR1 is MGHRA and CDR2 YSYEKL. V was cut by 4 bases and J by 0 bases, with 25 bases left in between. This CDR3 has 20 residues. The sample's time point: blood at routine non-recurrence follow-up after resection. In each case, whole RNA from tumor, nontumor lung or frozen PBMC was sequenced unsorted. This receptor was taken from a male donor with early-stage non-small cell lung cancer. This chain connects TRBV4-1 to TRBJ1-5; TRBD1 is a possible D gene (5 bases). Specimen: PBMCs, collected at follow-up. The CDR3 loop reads CASSRPKEGTVPYSNQPQHF. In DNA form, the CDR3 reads TGCGCCAGCAGCCGCCCTAAAGAAGGGACGGTACCCTATAGCAATCAGCCCCAGCATTTT.